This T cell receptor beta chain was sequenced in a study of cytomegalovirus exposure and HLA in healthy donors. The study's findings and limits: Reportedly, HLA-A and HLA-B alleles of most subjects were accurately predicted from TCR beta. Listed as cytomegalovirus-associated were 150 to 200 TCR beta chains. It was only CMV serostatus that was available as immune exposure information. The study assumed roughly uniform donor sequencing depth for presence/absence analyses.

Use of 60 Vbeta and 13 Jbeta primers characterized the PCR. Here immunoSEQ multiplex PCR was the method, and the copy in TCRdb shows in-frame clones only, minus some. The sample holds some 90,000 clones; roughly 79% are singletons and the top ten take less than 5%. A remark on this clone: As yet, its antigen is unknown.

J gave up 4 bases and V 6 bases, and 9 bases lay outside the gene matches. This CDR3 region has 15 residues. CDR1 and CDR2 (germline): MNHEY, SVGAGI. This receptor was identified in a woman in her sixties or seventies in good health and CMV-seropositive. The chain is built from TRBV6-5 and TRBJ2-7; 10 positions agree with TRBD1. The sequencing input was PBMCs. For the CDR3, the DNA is TGTGCCAGCAGGCTGGAGGGACAGGGGCAATACGAGCAGTACTTC. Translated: CASRLEGQGQYEQYF.